The rows below give T cell receptor beta chains drawn from one sample of a study of blood T cell repertoires in COVID-19. Sequencing used immunoSEQ multiplex PCR; TCRdb keeps in-frame clones, though not all of them. The profile shows around 100,000 clones, 70% to 90% of them singletons. The sample comprised peripheral blood. These receptor sequences come from a middle-aged man in a cohort sampled during active COVID-19. Each CDR3 is given with its conserved first and last residue. D genes are given only for firm matches. Some rows mark clone size as missing; the rest say once, few, many or name a class of expanded clone.

cdr3_nt | cdr3_aa | d_call | j_call | cdr3_length | clone_size | v_call
TGTGCCAGCAGCGCGGACAGATACAATGAGCAGTTCTTC | CASSADRYNEQFF | . | TRBJ2-1 | 13 | . | TRBV9
TGTGCCATCAGGGAATCAGGTACAAATCAGCCCCAGCATTTT | CAIRESGTNQPQHF | . | TRBJ1-5 | 14 | few | TRBV10-3
TGTGCCAGCAGCGAACCGGGACAAGGCACAGATACGCAGTATTTT | CASSEPGQGTDTQYF | . | TRBJ2-3 | 15 | . | TRBV7-3
TGTGCCAGCAGTTTATTTACAGGGGGGAATGAGCAGTTCTTC | CASSLFTGGNEQFF | TRBD1 | TRBJ2-1 | 14 | . | TRBV27
TGTGCCAGCAGCTTAGAGGGAACTAGTCGTCGAAATGAGCAGTTCTTC | CASSLEGTSRRNEQFF | . | TRBJ2-1 | 16 | . | TRBV7-2
TGTGCCAGCCAAGGGTCCGGGTGGACTGGCGAGCAGTACTTC | CASQGSGWTGEQYF | . | TRBJ2-7 | 14 | . | TRBV6-5
TGTGCCAGCGACTCAAGGGGAAGCACAGATACGCAGTATTTT | CASDSRGSTDTQYF | . | TRBJ2-3 | 14 | . | TRBV5-4
TGCGCCAGCAGCTTGGACGGGACGGGGGTTGTTACAGATACGCAGTATTTT | CASSLDGTGVVTDTQYF | . | TRBJ2-3 | 17 | . | TRBV5-1
TGTGCCAGCAGTGAAGCGCTTCGGCGGGCAAATAGCAATCAGCCCCAGCATTTT | CASSEALRRANSNQPQHF | . | TRBJ1-5 | 18 | once | TRBV6-1
TGTGCCAGCAGCTTGGAAGCCGGGGCGGGGTACCACACAGATACGCAGTATTTT | CASSLEAGAGYHTDTQYF | . | TRBJ2-3 | 18 | . | TRBV5-5
TGTGCCAGCAGCTTATACCGAGTCAACGAGCAGTACTTC | CASSLYRVNEQYF | . | TRBJ2-7 | 13 | . | TRBV11-3
TGTGCCAGCAGCTTAGCAGCCGGGACAGGGACTTACAATGAGCAGTTCTTC | CASSLAAGTGTYNEQFF | TRBD1 | TRBJ2-1 | 17 | . | TRBV7-9
TGTGCCAGCAGTTACTCGAGCGCAGGGATGGCAGATACGCAGTATTTT | CASSYSSAGMADTQYF | . | TRBJ2-3 | 16 | . | TRBV6-5
TGTGCAAGTCGCTTATCTGCGGGACAGGGGAAAGAAAAACTGTTTTTT | CASRLSAGQGKEKLFF | . | TRBJ1-4 | 16 | once | TRBV12-2
TGTGCCAGCACAAAGATGCTAGCGGGGGGGAACAATGAGCAGTTCTTC | CASTKMLAGGNNEQFF | TRBD2 | TRBJ2-1 | 16 | . | TRBV18
TGCAGTGCTAGTCAGAGGGCCCTAGAAGCTTTCTTT | CSASQRALEAFF | . | TRBJ1-1 | 12 | . | TRBV20-1
TGTGCCAGCAGTGAAGCGGGGGGGAAAGAGACCCAGTACTTC | CASSEAGGKETQYF | TRBD2 | TRBJ2-5 | 14 | . | TRBV6-1
TGCGCCAGCAGCTGGACGGGACAGTCGAACACTGAAGCTTTCTTT | CASSWTGQSNTEAFF | TRBD1 | TRBJ1-1 | 15 | . | TRBV5-1
TGCGCCAGCAGAGGCGCGCCGCGGTTGTACGAGACCCAGTACTTC | CASRGAPRLYETQYF | . | TRBJ2-5 | 15 | . | TRBV5-1
TGTGCCAGCAGCTTCACTAGCGGGGGGGCCAATGAGCAGTTCTTC | CASSFTSGGANEQFF | TRBD2 | TRBJ2-1 | 15 | . | TRBV7-2
TGTGCCATCAGTGAGCCAGGGGGCGCGGATACGCAGTATTTT | CAISEPGGADTQYF | TRBD1 | TRBJ2-3 | 14 | . | TRBV10-3
TGTGCCAGTAGATGGGGAGGGGGGCGCACAGATACGCAGTATTTT | CASRWGGGRTDTQYF | . | TRBJ2-3 | 15 | . | TRBV19
TGTGCCAGCAGTTTCTACAGGGGGCGCATCCTTTTT | CASSFYRGRILF | TRBD1 | TRBJ1-4 | 12 | once | TRBV2
TGTGCCAGTAGTACCCAGGGGGTACGGTGGAATGAGCAGTTCTTC | CASSTQGVRWNEQFF | TRBD1 | TRBJ2-1 | 15 | . | TRBV19
TGCAGCGTTGACAGGGGAAACCCGAACACTGAAGCTTTCTTT | CSVDRGNPNTEAFF | . | TRBJ1-1 | 14 | . | TRBV29-1
TGTGCCAGCAGTGATCCACCGGGGGTTGGGACCCAGTACTTC | CASSDPPGVGTQYF | . | TRBJ2-5 | 14 | . | TRBV6-1
TGTGCCAGCAGGGGACTAGCGGGGGTCCAAGAGACCCAGTACTTC | CASRGLAGVQETQYF | TRBD2 | TRBJ2-5 | 15 | . | TRBV6-5
TGTGCCATCAGAGGGACAGCCTCTAGCACAGATACGCAGTATTTT | CAIRGTASSTDTQYF | TRBD1 | TRBJ2-3 | 15 | . | TRBV10-3
TGCAGCGTTGATTTGCCGGGAGGGTCGGGTGAAAAACTGTTTTTT | CSVDLPGGSGEKLFF | . | TRBJ1-4 | 15 | . | TRBV29-1
TGTGCCAGCAGCTTATCGATGGGGCTTCTTTATGGCTACACCTTC | CASSLSMGLLYGYTF | . | TRBJ1-2 | 15 | once | TRBV7-9
TGTGCCAGCAGTTCTGCTAGCGGACCTTACGAGCAGTACTTC | CASSSASGPYEQYF | TRBD2 | TRBJ2-7 | 14 | . | TRBV6-2/TRBV6-3
TGTGCCAGCAGTGAACCCCGTGGGGCTTTCGGGTCTTACGAGCAGTACTTC | CASSEPRGAFGSYEQYF | . | TRBJ2-7 | 17 | . | TRBV6-1
TGTGCCAGCCGGGGATACGGGTACACCGGGGAGCTGTTTTTT | CASRGYGYTGELFF | . | TRBJ2-2 | 14 | . | TRBV28
TGTGCCAGCAGCTCCCCGGAGCGGGGGGCCGAGCAGTTCTTC | CASSSPERGAEQFF | TRBD2 | TRBJ2-1 | 14 | . | TRBV11-3
TGTGCCAGCAACGACAGGGTCGGCTACACCTTC | CASNDRVGYTF | TRBD1 | TRBJ1-2 | 11 | . | TRBV7-2
TGTGCCAGCAGTGAAGCAGGACTTAACACCGGGGAGCTGTTTTTT | CASSEAGLNTGELFF | . | TRBJ2-2 | 15 | . | TRBV2
TGTGCCAGCAGCCAACGACAGAGTGAAGCTTTCTTT | CASSQRQSEAFF | . | TRBJ1-1 | 12 | . | TRBV12-3/TRBV12-4
TGCAGCGTTGACACGGACAGGGGGCTTGGAGGCTACACCTTC | CSVDTDRGLGGYTF | TRBD1 | TRBJ1-2 | 14 | few | TRBV29-1
TGTGCCAGCAGCTTAGTACAGGGGGCATCGGGGGCCAACGTCCTGACTTTC | CASSLVQGASGANVLTF | TRBD1 | TRBJ2-6 | 17 | few | TRBV13
TGTGCCAGCTCACCAACATCGGATACGCAGTATTTT | CASSPTSDTQYF | . | TRBJ2-3 | 12 | . | TRBV18
TGCGCCAGCAGCCAAGATCTAAGTCAGGGGGAGGAGCAGTACTTC | CASSQDLSQGEEQYF | TRBD1 | TRBJ2-7 | 15 | . | TRBV4-3
TGTGCCAGCAGCTTAGAGGTCCGGAGCACAGATACGCAGTATTTT | CASSLEVRSTDTQYF | . | TRBJ2-3 | 15 | . | TRBV11-2
TGCAGTGCCGGGACAACAGATACGCAGTATTTT | CSAGTTDTQYF | . | TRBJ2-3 | 11 | . | TRBV20-1
TGTGCCAGCAGTTACGAGGGCGGGGAGCTGTTTTTT | CASSYEGGELFF | . | TRBJ2-2 | 12 | once | TRBV6-5
TGTGCCAGCAGCGTAGAAACAGGGGGCTACGGCTACACCTTC | CASSVETGGYGYTF | TRBD1 | TRBJ1-2 | 14 | . | TRBV9
TGTGCCAGCAGCTTGAGCGGGGGACTCACAGATACGCAGTATTTT | CASSLSGGLTDTQYF | TRBD2 | TRBJ2-3 | 15 | . | TRBV5-4
TGTGCCAGCAGCCCCCGGGGGCGGGGGGACTCCTACAATGAGCAGTTCTTC | CASSPRGRGDSYNEQFF | TRBD2 | TRBJ2-1 | 17 | medium-sized | TRBV7-3
TGCGCCAGCAGCTTGGGGCGGACAGCCAATGAGCAGTTCTTC | CASSLGRTANEQFF | . | TRBJ2-1 | 14 | . | TRBV5-1
TGTGCCAGTAGTATAGTGGACAGCCAAGAGACCCAGTACTTC | CASSIVDSQETQYF | . | TRBJ2-5 | 14 | . | TRBV19
TGCAGCGTTGAAGACCTTGAAAAACTGTTTTTT | CSVEDLEKLFF | . | TRBJ1-4 | 11 | . | TRBV29-1
TGTGCCAGCAGCCCCGAGGGGGTGGGTGAGCAGTACTTC | CASSPEGVGEQYF | . | TRBJ2-7 | 13 | few | TRBV7-9
TGCGCCAGCAGCCAAGTCGTTCTCCAAGAGACCCAGTACTTC | CASSQVVLQETQYF | . | TRBJ2-5 | 14 | once | TRBV4-1
TGTGCCAGCAGCTTAAGCGGGGGGGTGAGCACAGATACGCAGTATTTT | CASSLSGGVSTDTQYF | TRBD2 | TRBJ2-3 | 16 | . | TRBV5-5
TGTGCCAGCAGCCCCTCAGGGGGACTTTACAATGAGCAGTTCTTC | CASSPSGGLYNEQFF | . | TRBJ2-1 | 15 | . | TRBV11-3
TGCAGCGTTACCTCCGGACTGGCTGGAAACACCATATATTTT | CSVTSGLAGNTIYF | . | TRBJ1-3 | 14 | . | TRBV29-1
TGCGCCCGCACGGCGGGGGGGCAAGAGACCCAGTACTTC | CARTAGGQETQYF | TRBD2 | TRBJ2-5 | 13 | . | TRBV5-1
TGTGCCAGCAGCCGGGACTACAGTAGCACAGATACGCAGTATTTT | CASSRDYSSTDTQYF | TRBD2 | TRBJ2-3 | 15 | . | TRBV6-4
TGCGCCAGCAGCCAAGATCAATCAGGGACTACCTACGAGCAGTACTTC | CASSQDQSGTTYEQYF | TRBD2 | TRBJ2-7 | 16 | . | TRBV4-1
TGTGCCAGCAGCAGACCGGGACAGGGGGGCACTGAAGCTTTCTTT | CASSRPGQGGTEAFF | TRBD1 | TRBJ1-1 | 15 | . | TRBV6-6
TGTGCCAGCAGCCGCGAGTTGAGGGGGCGAGCCCCCGGGGAGCTGTTTTTT | CASSRELRGRAPGELFF | TRBD1 | TRBJ2-2 | 17 | . | TRBV5-6